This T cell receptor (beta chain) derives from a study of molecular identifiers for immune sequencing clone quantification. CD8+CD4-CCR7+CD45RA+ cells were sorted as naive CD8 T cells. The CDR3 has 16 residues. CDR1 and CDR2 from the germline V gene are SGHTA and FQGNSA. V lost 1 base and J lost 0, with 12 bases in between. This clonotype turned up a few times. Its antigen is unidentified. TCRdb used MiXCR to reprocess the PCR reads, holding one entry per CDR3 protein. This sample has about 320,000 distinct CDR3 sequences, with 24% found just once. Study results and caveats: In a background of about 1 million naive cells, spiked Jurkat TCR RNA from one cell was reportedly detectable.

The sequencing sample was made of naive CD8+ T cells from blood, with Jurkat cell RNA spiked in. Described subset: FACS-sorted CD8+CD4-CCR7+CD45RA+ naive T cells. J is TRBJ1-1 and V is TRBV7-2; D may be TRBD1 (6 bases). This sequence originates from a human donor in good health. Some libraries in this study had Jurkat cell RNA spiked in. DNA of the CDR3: TGTGCCAGCAGCTTAGATCTCAGGGGCGTGAACACTGAAGCTTTCTTT. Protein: CASSLDLRGVNTEAFF.